This T cell receptor beta chain emerged from a study of blood T cell repertoires in COVID-19. In the study overall: Italy, Spain and the United States were the sources of the convalescent and acute COVID-19 samples. PBMCs, B-cell-depleted T cells, or T cells were the source of the cDNA or gDNA that made up the material.

Sequencing used immunoSEQ multiplex PCR; TCRdb keeps in-frame clones, though not all of them. The data show about 140,000 clones, approximately 88% seen once. Trimming took off 5 bases at V and 0 bases at J, with 8 bases between the two ends. Per germline, CDR1 SGHRS and CDR2 YFSETQ. The CDR3 sequence is 13 residues long. The rearrangement links TRBV5-1 to TRBJ1-1; D gene ambiguous. The sample taken for sequencing was peripheral blood. The clonotype originates from a human donor in a cohort sampled during active COVID-19. CDR3 protein: CASRQSMNTEAFF. The CDR3 DNA sequence: TGCGCCAGCAGACAGTCCATGAACACTGAAGCTTTCTTT.